This T cell receptor (beta chain) was observed in a study of blood T cell repertoires in COVID-19. Study details: Sites in the United States, Italy and Spain provided acute and convalescent COVID-19 samples. PBMCs, B-cell-depleted T cells, or T cells were the source of the cDNA or gDNA that made up the material.

The data were produced by immunoSEQ multiplex PCR, yet TCRdb's version contains in-frame clones alone and is incomplete. The sample lists approximately 230,000 clones; around 84% were seen once. The CDR3 sequence is 16 residues long. The germline CDR1 and CDR2 sequences are MGHRA and YSYEKL. V was clipped by 1 base and J by 5 bases; unmatched bases: 11. Cohorts were determined from participant-reported clinical history. All recovered Cohort 3 donors got two negative PCRs, got clearance, or saw symptom resolution. Sequenced: PBMCs or T cells enriched from blood (not recorded which). The origin of this receptor is a man between 40 and 49 years old who had recovered from COVID-19. V and J are TRBV4-1 and TRBJ2-7, with 7 bases that match TRBD1. Written as DNA, the CDR3 is TGCGCCAGCAGCCAAGGTAGGAGACAGGGAGACAACGAGCAGTACTTC. This sequence encodes CASSQGRRQGDNEQYF.